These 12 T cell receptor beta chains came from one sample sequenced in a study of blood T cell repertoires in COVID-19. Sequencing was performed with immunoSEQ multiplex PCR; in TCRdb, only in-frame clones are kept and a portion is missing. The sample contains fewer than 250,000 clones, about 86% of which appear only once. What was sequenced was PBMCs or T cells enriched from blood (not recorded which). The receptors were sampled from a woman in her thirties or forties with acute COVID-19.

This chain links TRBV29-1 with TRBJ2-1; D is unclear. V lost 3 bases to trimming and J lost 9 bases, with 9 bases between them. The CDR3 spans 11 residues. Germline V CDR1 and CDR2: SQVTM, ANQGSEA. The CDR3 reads CSVDRLSEQFF. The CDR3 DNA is TGCAGCGTTGATCGACTTTCTGAGCAGTTCTTC.

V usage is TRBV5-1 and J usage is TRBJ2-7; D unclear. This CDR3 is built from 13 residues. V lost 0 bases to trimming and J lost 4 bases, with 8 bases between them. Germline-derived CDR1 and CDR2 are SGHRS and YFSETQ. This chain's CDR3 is CASSLDQAYEQYF. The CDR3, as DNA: TGCGCCAGCAGCTTGGACCAGGCTTACGAGCAGTACTTC.

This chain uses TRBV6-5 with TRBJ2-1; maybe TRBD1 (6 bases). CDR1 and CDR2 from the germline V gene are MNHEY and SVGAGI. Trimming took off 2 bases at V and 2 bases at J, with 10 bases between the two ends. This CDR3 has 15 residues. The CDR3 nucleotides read TGTGCCAGCAGTTACACTACAGGGACCTACAATGAGCAGTTCTTC. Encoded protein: CASSYTTGTYNEQFF.

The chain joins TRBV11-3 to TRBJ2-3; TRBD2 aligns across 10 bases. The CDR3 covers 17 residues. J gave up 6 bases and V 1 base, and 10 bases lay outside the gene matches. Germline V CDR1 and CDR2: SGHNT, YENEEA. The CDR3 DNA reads TGTGCCAGCAGCTTAGCCGGCGGACTAGCGGCCTTGGATACGCAGTATTTT. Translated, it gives CASSLAGGLAALDTQYF.

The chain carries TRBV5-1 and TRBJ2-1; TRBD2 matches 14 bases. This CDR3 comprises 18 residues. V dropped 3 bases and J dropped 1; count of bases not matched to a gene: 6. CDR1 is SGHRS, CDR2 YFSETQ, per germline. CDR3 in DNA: TGCGCCAGCAGCTCGCAAGGACTAGCGGGAGGTTCCTACAATGAGCAGTTCTTC. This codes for CASSSQGLAGGSYNEQFF.

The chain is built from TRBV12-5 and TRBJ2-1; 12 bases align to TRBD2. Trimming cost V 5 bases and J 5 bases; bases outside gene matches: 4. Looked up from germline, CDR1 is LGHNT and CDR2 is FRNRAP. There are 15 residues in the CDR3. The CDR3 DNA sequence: TGTGCTAGTGGTAAGGGGACTAGCGGGCACAATGAGCAGTTCTTC. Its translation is CASGKGTSGHNEQFF.

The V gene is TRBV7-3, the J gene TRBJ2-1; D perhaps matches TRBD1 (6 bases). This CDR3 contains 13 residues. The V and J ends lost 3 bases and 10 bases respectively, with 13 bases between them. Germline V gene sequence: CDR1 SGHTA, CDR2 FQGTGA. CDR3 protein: CASSFNRDGEQFF. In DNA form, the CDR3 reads TGTGCCAGCAGCTTCAACAGGGATGGAGAGCAGTTCTTC.

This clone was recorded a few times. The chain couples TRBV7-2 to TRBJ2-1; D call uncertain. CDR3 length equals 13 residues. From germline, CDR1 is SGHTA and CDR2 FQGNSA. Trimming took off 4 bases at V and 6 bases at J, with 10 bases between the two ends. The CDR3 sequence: CASSSQRGNEQFF. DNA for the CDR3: TGTGCCAGCAGCTCACAACGAGGCAATGAGCAGTTCTTC.

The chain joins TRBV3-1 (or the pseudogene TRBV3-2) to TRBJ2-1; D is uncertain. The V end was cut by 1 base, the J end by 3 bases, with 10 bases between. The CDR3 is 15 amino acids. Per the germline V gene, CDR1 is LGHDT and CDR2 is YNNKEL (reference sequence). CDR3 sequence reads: CASSQGREDYNEQFF. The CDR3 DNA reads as TGTGCCAGCAGCCAAGGAAGAGAAGACTACAATGAGCAGTTCTTC.

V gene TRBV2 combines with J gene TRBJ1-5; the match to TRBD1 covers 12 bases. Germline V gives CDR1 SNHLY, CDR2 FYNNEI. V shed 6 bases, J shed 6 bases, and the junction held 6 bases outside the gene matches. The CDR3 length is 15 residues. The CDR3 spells CASRDGTGGVQPQHF. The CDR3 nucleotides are TGTGCCAGCAGGGACGGGACAGGGGGCGTTCAGCCCCAGCATTTT. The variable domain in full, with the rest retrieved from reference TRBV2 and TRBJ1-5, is EPEVTQTPSHQVTQMGQEVILRCVPISNHLYFYWYRQILGQKVEFLVSFYNNEISEKSEIFDDQFSVERPDGSNFTLKIRSTKLEDSAMYFCASRDGTGGVQPQHFGDGTRLSIL.

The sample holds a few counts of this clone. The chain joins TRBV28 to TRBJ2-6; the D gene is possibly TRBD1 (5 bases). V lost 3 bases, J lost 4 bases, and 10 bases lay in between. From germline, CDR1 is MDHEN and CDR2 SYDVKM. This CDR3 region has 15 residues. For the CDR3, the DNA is TGTGCCAGCAGTTTCCAGGGTTCAGGGGCCAACGTCCTGACTTTC. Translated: CASSFQGSGANVLTF.

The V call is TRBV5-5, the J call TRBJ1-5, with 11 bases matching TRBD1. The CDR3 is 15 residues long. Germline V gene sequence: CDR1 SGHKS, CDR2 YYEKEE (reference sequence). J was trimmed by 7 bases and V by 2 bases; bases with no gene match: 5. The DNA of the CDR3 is TGTGCCAGCAGCTTTGGACAGGGGGCTACGCAGCCCCAGCATTTT. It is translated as CASSFGQGATQPQHF.